The sequence of this T cell receptor beta chain was determined in a study of OX40 agonist ivuxolimab in advanced cancers. Study in general: Participants, approximately 83% male, averaged around 60 years of age, ranging from about 20 to 80. Partial response was recorded in three patients: one hepatocellular carcinoma and two cutaneous melanoma cases. Notes on the study in general: Also present in some nonresponders was a low level of normalized T-cell clonal expansion.

In germline, CDR1 is MNHNY, CDR2 SVGAGI (reference sequence). This CDR3 contains 15 residues. The trim removed 0 bases at V and 11 bases at J, leaving 10 bases unmatched. Method: immunoSEQ multiplex PCR; TCRdb's copy keeps in-frame clones and lacks some. The profile covers 60,000 to 95,000 clones, with about 92% appearing a single time and about 0.4% taken by the ten largest. Notes on this clone: The antigen is not known.

V and J are TRBV6-6 and TRBJ1-5; 7 nucleotides match TRBD1. The sequence was obtained from an adult with an advanced solid tumor such as melanoma, head and neck, liver or kidney cancer. The sample consisted of CD4+ or CD8+ T cells sorted from blood, taken in a trial of the OX40 agonist ivuxolimab. This CDR3 reads CASSYSAGPQGAQHF. The CDR3 nucleotides are TGTGCCAGCAGTTACTCAGCAGGGCCCCAGGGGGCCCAGCATTTT.